A selection of T cell receptor beta chains follows, all from one sample in a study of beta chain features in type 1 diabetes. Sequencing used immunoSEQ multiplex PCR; TCRdb keeps in-frame clones, though not all of them. The sample lists about 160,000 clones, about 9.8% occurring once. Material: central memory CD4+ T cells from blood. The receptors stem from a woman between 18 and 29 years old in good health. CDR3s include the opening cysteine and the closing phenylalanine or tryptophan. Fields, in order: D gene, J gene, clone size, V gene, CDR3 DNA, CDR3 protein. A D gene is named only where the DNA matches it firmly. Only some rows state a clone size, as once, few, many or a class for expanded clones.

D: NA; J: TRBJ2-1; size: many; V: TRBV21-1; DNA: TGTGCCAGCAGCTGGCGGGTCCATCGAGGAAATGAGCAGTTCTTC; CDR3: CASSWRVHRGNEQFF
D: NA; J: TRBJ2-5; size: NA; V: TRBV7-3; DNA: TGTGCCAGCAGCTTAATTGGAGGGGAACGGGAGACCCAGTACTTC; CDR3: CASSLIGGERETQYF
D: TRBD2; J: TRBJ2-1; size: few; V: TRBV5-4; DNA: TGTGCCAGCAGCTTCGGACTAGCGATCTACAATGAGCAGTTCTTC; CDR3: CASSFGLAIYNEQFF
D: NA; J: TRBJ2-5; size: few; V: TRBV2; DNA: TGTGCCAGCAGTGAAACTCGACAAGAGACCCAGTACTTC; CDR3: CASSETRQETQYF
D: TRBD1; J: TRBJ1-1; size: few; V: TRBV29-1; DNA: TGCAGCGCAGGGGGATTGGACACTGAAGCTTTCTTT; CDR3: CSAGGLDTEAFF
D: TRBD2; J: TRBJ2-7; size: few; V: TRBV30; DNA: TGTGCCTGGTCTAGCGGGAACGCTCGCGAGCAGTACTTC; CDR3: CAWSSGNAREQYF
D: NA; J: TRBJ1-5; size: few; V: TRBV29-1; DNA: TGCAGCGAAGGACTGGGATTAAATCAGCCCCAGCATTTT; CDR3: CSEGLGLNQPQHF
D: NA; J: TRBJ2-1; size: NA; V: TRBV2; DNA: TGTGCCAGCACCCCTGCTCGGTCCTACAATGAGCAGTTCTTC; CDR3: CASTPARSYNEQFF
D: NA; J: TRBJ2-7; size: NA; V: TRBV7-3; DNA: TGTGCCAGCACCTGCAGGGGGGCTTACGAGCAGTACTTC; CDR3: CASTCRGAYEQYF
D: TRBD1; J: TRBJ2-1; size: NA; V: TRBV30; DNA: TGTGCTTCCGGGACAGGGTTAGACAATGAGCAGTTCTTC; CDR3: CASGTGLDNEQFF
D: NA; J: TRBJ2-5; size: few; V: TRBV9; DNA: TGTGCCAGCAGCAGATCGGGGGGCGGAGAGACCCAGTACTTC; CDR3: CASSRSGGGETQYF
D: TRBD2; J: TRBJ2-7; size: NA; V: TRBV5-6; DNA: TGTGCCAGCACCCGCCCAGCGGGGCCTTCCTACGAGCAGTACTTC; CDR3: CASTRPAGPSYEQYF
D: TRBD1; J: TRBJ1-5; size: few; V: TRBV30; DNA: TGTGCCTGGAGCCCGGGACAGGGAAGGCAGCCCCAGCATTTT; CDR3: CAWSPGQGRQPQHF
D: TRBD1; J: TRBJ2-3; size: few; V: TRBV5-1; DNA: TGCGCCAGCAGCGTACGACAGGGGACAGATACGCAGTATTTT; CDR3: CASSVRQGTDTQYF
D: TRBD2; J: TRBJ2-1; size: few; V: TRBV5-1; DNA: TGCGCCAGCAGCTTGCCCGGGGGGGACAATGAGCAGTTCTTC; CDR3: CASSLPGGDNEQFF
D: NA; J: TRBJ2-1; size: few; V: TRBV14; DNA: TGTGCCAGCAGCCCCAATAGCCTGAATGAGCAGTTCTTC; CDR3: CASSPNSLNEQFF
D: TRBD2; J: TRBJ2-1; size: few; V: TRBV25-1; DNA: TGTGCCAGCCAGGACGGGGGGGCGTGGGAGCAGTTCTTC; CDR3: CASQDGGAWEQFF
D: NA; J: TRBJ2-1; size: many; V: TRBV11-1; DNA: TGTGCCAGCAGCATACAGGGTAATGAGCAGTTCTTC; CDR3: CASSIQGNEQFF
D: NA; J: TRBJ2-1; size: few; V: TRBV5-1; DNA: TGCGCCAGCAGCTTGTGGGGGCCCAACAATGAGCAGTTCTTC; CDR3: CASSLWGPNNEQFF
D: TRBD2; J: TRBJ2-7; size: NA; V: TRBV7-9; DNA: TGTGCCAGCAGCTTAGGGGTCTGGCCTAGCGGGAACAGCGAGCAGTACTTC; CDR3: CASSLGVWPSGNSEQYF
D: NA; J: TRBJ1-1; size: few; V: TRBV9; DNA: TGTGCCAGCAGTGGACAGCCTATGAACACTGAAGCTTTCTTT; CDR3: CASSGQPMNTEAFF
D: TRBD1; J: TRBJ1-2; size: few; V: TRBV18; DNA: TGTGCCAGCTCACCCGGGACAGACAATAGTGGCTACACCTTC; CDR3: CASSPGTDNSGYTF
D: TRBD1; J: TRBJ1-1; size: NA; V: TRBV18; DNA: TGTGCCAGCTCACCGCAGGGGGCCACTGAAGCTTTCTTT; CDR3: CASSPQGATEAFF
D: TRBD1; J: TRBJ2-3; size: NA; V: TRBV27; DNA: TGTGCCAGCAGTTTCCTTAGGACAGGGGGCCCAGATACGCAGTATTTT; CDR3: CASSFLRTGGPDTQYF
D: NA; J: TRBJ1-5; size: few; V: TRBV18; DNA: TGTGCCAGCTCACCGGGCAGCCGCAATCAGCCCCAGCATTTT; CDR3: CASSPGSRNQPQHF
D: NA; J: TRBJ2-7; size: few; V: TRBV5-4; DNA: TGTGCCAGCAGCTTGGAGTACAGCTTTGGCGAGCAGTACTTC; CDR3: CASSLEYSFGEQYF
D: NA; J: TRBJ2-5; size: few; V: TRBV5-6; DNA: TGTGCCAGCAGCTTGGCCGGGAGAAGCGGCCAAGAGACCCAGTACTTC; CDR3: CASSLAGRSGQETQYF
D: NA; J: TRBJ2-3; size: few; V: TRBV11-2; DNA: TGTGCCAGCGGTGCTATGGATACGCAGTATTTT; CDR3: CASGAMDTQYF
D: TRBD1; J: TRBJ2-3; size: few; V: TRBV9; DNA: TGTGCCAGCAGCGTGACAGGGGGCGCTGGGGCAGATACGCAGTATTTT; CDR3: CASSVTGGAGADTQYF
D: NA; J: TRBJ1-1; size: few; V: TRBV5-6; DNA: TGTGCCAGCAGCCTCGACAGCACTGAAGCTTTCTTT; CDR3: CASSLDSTEAFF
D: NA; J: TRBJ2-7; size: few; V: TRBV18; DNA: TGTGCCAGCTCCCCCCCAAGAGAATACGAGCAGTACTTC; CDR3: CASSPPREYEQYF
D: TRBD1; J: TRBJ2-1; size: few; V: TRBV9; DNA: TGTGCCAGCAGCAATCTACAGGGGTCTGCGAGCATGTTCTTC; CDR3: CASSNLQGSASMFF
D: TRBD2; J: TRBJ2-2; size: NA; V: TRBV5-1; DNA: TGCGCCAGCAGCTTCGTAACTAGCGGCAGGGAGGAGCTGTTTTTT; CDR3: CASSFVTSGREELFF
D: TRBD2; J: TRBJ2-7; size: NA; V: TRBV6-6; DNA: TGTGCCAGCAGTTCCCCCGGGGAGAGCGGGAGCTGGTACTTC; CDR3: CASSSPGESGSWYF
D: TRBD2; J: TRBJ2-1; size: few; V: TRBV7-9; DNA: TGTGCCAGCAGCTTTACGACTAGCGGGGGGTACAATGAGCAGTTCTTC; CDR3: CASSFTTSGGYNEQFF
D: NA; J: TRBJ2-5; size: few; V: TRBV7-8; DNA: TGTGCCAGCAGCAGAGGGAGTCAGGAGACCCAGTACTTC; CDR3: CASSRGSQETQYF
D: TRBD1; J: TRBJ2-2; size: NA; V: TRBV2; DNA: TGTGCCAGCAGTGCAGTGGACAGGGTTGGAGGGGAGCTGTTTTTT; CDR3: CASSAVDRVGGELFF
D: NA; J: TRBJ1-1; size: few; V: TRBV29-1; DNA: TGCAGCGCTAAACGGGGGACGGAAGCGACTGAAGCTTTCTTT; CDR3: CSAKRGTEATEAFF
D: TRBD1; J: TRBJ2-3; size: NA; V: TRBV5-4; DNA: TGTGCCAGCAGCTCGGGGACAGGGGGTTGGACAGATACGCAGTATTTT; CDR3: CASSSGTGGWTDTQYF
D: NA; J: TRBJ2-5; size: NA; V: TRBV7-2; DNA: TGTGCCAGCAGCCCAGCGAGGGTTCAAGAGACCCAGTACTTC; CDR3: CASSPARVQETQYF
D: NA; J: TRBJ2-4; size: NA; V: TRBV6-6; DNA: TGTGCCAGCACCGGGGACAAGTCGGACATTCAGTACTTC; CDR3: CASTGDKSDIQYF
D: TRBD1; J: TRBJ1-1; size: few; V: TRBV25-1; DNA: TGTGCCAGCAGTGAATACCCCCTCGGCAGGGGGGCTTTCTTT; CDR3: CASSEYPLGRGAFF
D: NA; J: TRBJ1-2; size: few; V: TRBV25-1; DNA: TGTGCCAGCAGTGTCCCAGGGTATGGCTACACCTTC; CDR3: CASSVPGYGYTF
D: TRBD1; J: TRBJ1-5; size: few; V: TRBV2; DNA: TGTGCCAGCAGTGCCGGACAGGGCAGCAATCAGCCCCAGCATTTT; CDR3: CASSAGQGSNQPQHF
D: NA; J: TRBJ1-1; size: few; V: TRBV29-1; DNA: TGCAGCGTTGAAGTACAGAACACTGAAGCTTTCTTT; CDR3: CSVEVQNTEAFF
D: TRBD1; J: TRBJ1-2; size: few; V: TRBV5-1; DNA: TGCGCCAGCAGCGAAGGACAGGGAGGCTATGGCTACACCTTC; CDR3: CASSEGQGGYGYTF
D: TRBD2; J: TRBJ2-7; size: few; V: TRBV5-4; DNA: TGTGCCAGCAGCTTGGGTAGGCGGGAGGGCCCGGGACGACAGCAGTACTTC; CDR3: CASSLGRREGPGRQQYF
D: TRBD1; J: TRBJ2-1; size: NA; V: TRBV6-5; DNA: TGTGCCAGCAGTTACTCGTCCGGGACAGGGGCCAATGAGCAGTTCTTC; CDR3: CASSYSSGTGANEQFF
D: NA; J: TRBJ1-1; size: many; V: TRBV7-3; DNA: TGTGCCAGCAGCTTAACGGGGGGCACTGAAGCTTTCTTT; CDR3: CASSLTGGTEAFF
D: TRBD1; J: TRBJ2-1; size: few; V: TRBV28; DNA: TGTGCCAGCGTGGGTGGGGACAGGGCCTACAATGAGCAGTTCTTC; CDR3: CASVGGDRAYNEQFF
D: TRBD1; J: TRBJ1-1; size: NA; V: TRBV18; DNA: TGTGCCAGCTCACCCACACAGGGGTCTGACACTGAAGCTTTCTTT; CDR3: CASSPTQGSDTEAFF
D: NA; J: TRBJ2-5; size: few; V: TRBV2; DNA: TGTGCCAGCCGGGACTTACAAGAGACCCAGTACTTC; CDR3: CASRDLQETQYF
D: NA; J: TRBJ1-1; size: few; V: TRBV6-6; DNA: TGTGCCAGCAGTAATACAGGGATTAACACTGAAGCTTTCTTT; CDR3: CASSNTGINTEAFF
D: NA; J: TRBJ1-1; size: NA; V: TRBV19; DNA: TGTGCCAGTAGTTTCGGACAGATGAACACTGAAGCTTTCTTT; CDR3: CASSFGQMNTEAFF
D: NA; J: TRBJ2-5; size: few; V: TRBV25-1; DNA: TGTGCCAGCAGTGAATATCTGGTGAGGCAAGAGACCCAGTACTTC; CDR3: CASSEYLVRQETQYF